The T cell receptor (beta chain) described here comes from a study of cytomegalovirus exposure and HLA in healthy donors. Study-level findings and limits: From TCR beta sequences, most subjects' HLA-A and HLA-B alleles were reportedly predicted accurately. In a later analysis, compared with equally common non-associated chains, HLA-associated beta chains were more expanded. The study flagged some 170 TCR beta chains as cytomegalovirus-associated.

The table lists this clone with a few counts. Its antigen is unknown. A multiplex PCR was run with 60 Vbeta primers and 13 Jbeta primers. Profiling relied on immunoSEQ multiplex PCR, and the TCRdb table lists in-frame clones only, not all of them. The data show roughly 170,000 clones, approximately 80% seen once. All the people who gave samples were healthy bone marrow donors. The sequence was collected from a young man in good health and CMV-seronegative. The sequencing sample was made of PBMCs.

This chain's CDR3 is CASSLVPGEAFF. For the CDR3, the DNA is TGTGCCAGCAGCTTAGTGCCGGGTGAAGCTTTCTTT. V is TRBV11-2 and J is TRBJ1-1; no clear D. This CDR3 spans 12 amino acids. V was shortened by 1 base and J by 7 bases, with 7 bases between the two germline ends. The germline CDR1 and CDR2 sequences are SGHAT and FQNNGV.